The 5 T cell receptor beta chains presented below share a single source sample, sequenced in a study of identical twins. TCRdb recomputed calls from the 5' RACE reads with MiXCR, one row per CDR3 protein. The sample holds 270,000 or so distinct CDR3 sequences; about 8% are singletons and the top ten take approximately 3%. The sample was also linked to a second study, of yellow fever vaccine responses in identical twins.

The specimen was CD8+ T cells sorted from blood. The receptors derive from a woman between 18 and 29 years old in good health.

This clonotype was observed a few times. The rearrangement links TRBV7-9 to TRBJ2-2; D perhaps matches TRBD1 (6 bases). The germline V and J ends were trimmed by 5 bases and 4 bases, with 17 bases remaining between them. The CDR3 loop spans 16 amino acids. Germline lookup yields CDR1 SEHNR and CDR2 FQNEAQ (reference sequence). CDR3 residues: CASSPMVPDSTGELFF. The CDR3 coding sequence is TGTGCCAGCAGCCCTATGGTCCCGGACAGCACCGGGGAGCTGTTTTTT.

The chain couples TRBV29-1 to TRBJ2-7, with TRBD1 identical over 8 bases. CDR1 and CDR2 from the germline V gene are SQVTM and ANQGSEA. Unmatched junction bases numbered 7, after V lost 6 bases and J lost 6 bases. The CDR3 has 12 amino acids. The CDR3 loop reads CSVLDRVFEQYF. Written as DNA, the CDR3 is TGCAGCGTGCTGGACAGGGTTTTCGAGCAGTACTTC.

This clonotype was found a few times. The chain combines TRBV7-2 with TRBJ2-7; no clear D gene. This CDR3 comprises 14 residues. Germline V gene sequence: CDR1 SGHTA, CDR2 FQGNSA. The germline V and J ends were trimmed by 7 bases and 1 base, with 14 bases remaining between them. The CDR3 loop reads CASTYDRGSYEQYF. The DNA of the CDR3 is TGTGCCAGCACTTACGACCGCGGTTCCTACGAGCAGTACTTC.

This chain links TRBV23-1 with TRBJ2-7; 7 bases map to TRBD1. TRBV23-1 carries the ORF label, with uncertain function. The CDR3 covers 19 residues. V shed 3 bases, J shed 1 base, and the junction held 18 bases outside the gene matches. The CDR3 DNA reads as TGCGCCAGCAGTCACCCCAACAGGGGCCTCGCCCCCCATTCCTACGAGCAGTACTTC. As protein: CASSHPNRGLAPHSYEQYF.

This clonotype was observed at least ten times. The chain has TRBV20-1 and TRBJ2-5; 7 bases are a match to TRBD2. Per the germline V gene, CDR1 is DFQATT and CDR2 is SNEGSKA (reference sequence). V lost 0 bases to trimming and J lost 7 bases; unmatched junction nucleotides: 11. The CDR3 runs to 15 residues. CDR3 protein: CSARDSGSWPWTQYF. CDR3 in DNA: TGCAGTGCTAGAGATAGCGGGTCTTGGCCTTGGACCCAGTACTTC.